A single sample gave rise to the 3 T cell receptor beta chains below, sequenced in a study of T cells in narcolepsy. Profiling relied on immunoSEQ multiplex PCR, and the TCRdb table lists in-frame clones only, not all of them. The sample records around 33,000 clones, over 80% being singletons. Sequencing was done on a sample of CD45RA- memory CD4+ T cells from PBMCs. These receptors were obtained from a human donor with narcolepsy.

The V call is TRBV7-2, the J call TRBJ2-1; D perhaps matches TRBD2 (5 bases). V lost 1 base to trimming and J lost 6 bases, with 19 bases between them. Per the germline V gene, CDR1 is SGHTA and CDR2 is FQGNSA. This CDR3 contains 17 residues. CDR3 loop: CASSLGLRVGGLNEQFF. The CDR3 DNA follows: TGTGCCAGCAGCTTAGGGCTAAGGGTGGGCGGACTCAATGAGCAGTTCTTC.

The chain uses TRBV15 and TRBJ2-1; D gene unclear. Deletions cut 1 base from V and 3 bases from J, with 10 bases between. The length of the CDR3 is 15 residues. Germline assignment: CDR1 LNHNV and CDR2 YYDKDF (reference sequence). For the CDR3, the DNA is TGTGCCACCAGCAGAGGGCAGGAGCTCTACAATGAGCAGTTCTTC. Translating gives CATSRGQELYNEQFF.

This chain joins TRBV7-2 and TRBJ1-1, with D possibly being TRBD1 (5 bases). The germline CDR1 and CDR2 sequences are SGHTA and FQGNSA. The CDR3 sequence is 13 residues long. V lost 5 bases, J lost 1 base, and 8 bases lay in between. The CDR3 loop is CASSIDRNTEAFF. CDR3 DNA: TGTGCCAGCAGCATTGACAGGAACACTGAAGCTTTCTTT.